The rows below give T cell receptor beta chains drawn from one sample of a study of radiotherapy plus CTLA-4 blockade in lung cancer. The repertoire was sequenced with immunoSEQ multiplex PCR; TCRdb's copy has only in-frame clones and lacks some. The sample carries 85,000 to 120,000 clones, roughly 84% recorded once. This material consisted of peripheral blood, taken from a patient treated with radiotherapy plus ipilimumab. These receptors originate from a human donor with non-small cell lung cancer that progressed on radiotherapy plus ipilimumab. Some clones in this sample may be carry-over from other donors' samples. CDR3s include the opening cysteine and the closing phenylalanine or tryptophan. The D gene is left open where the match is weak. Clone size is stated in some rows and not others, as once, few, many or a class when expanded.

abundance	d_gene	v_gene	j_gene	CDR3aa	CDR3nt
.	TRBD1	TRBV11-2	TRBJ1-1	CASRFRDRGVAEAFF	TGTGCCAGCAGGTTCCGGGACAGGGGGGTTGCTGAAGCTTTCTTT
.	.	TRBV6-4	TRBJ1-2	CASRRSAGRHGYTF	TGTGCCAGCAGGAGGTCGGCAGGGCGCCATGGCTACACCTTC
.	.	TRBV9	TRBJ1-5	CASSVDAGSNQPQHF	TGTGCCAGCAGCGTAGATGCAGGAAGCAATCAGCCCCAGCATTTT
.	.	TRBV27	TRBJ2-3	CASSLGHSADTQYF	TGTGCCAGTAGTTTAGGTCACTCAGCAGATACGCAGTATTTT
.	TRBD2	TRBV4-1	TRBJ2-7	CASSQDRTSGGSEQYF	TGCGCCAGCAGCCAAGACCGGACTAGCGGGGGCTCGGAGCAGTACTTC
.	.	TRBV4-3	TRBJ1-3	CASSQEFTVDGNTIYF	TGCGCCAGCAGCCAAGAGTTTACAGTCGACGGAAACACCATATATTTT
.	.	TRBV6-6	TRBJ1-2	CASMTTGLANYGYTF	TGTGCCAGCATGACTACAGGGTTGGCGAACTATGGCTACACCTTC
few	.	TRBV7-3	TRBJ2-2	CASSLSPGLYTGELFF	TGTGCCAGCAGCTTATCGCCAGGGCTATACACCGGGGAGCTGTTTTTT
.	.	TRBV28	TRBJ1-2	CASRSGQNYGYTF	TGTGCCAGCAGGTCCGGACAGAACTATGGCTACACCTTC
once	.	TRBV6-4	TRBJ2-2	CASRRGAGELFF	TGTGCCAGCAGACGAGGCGCCGGGGAGCTGTTTTTT
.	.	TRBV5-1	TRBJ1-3	CASSLLGSGNTIYF	TGCGCCAGCAGCTTGCTTGGCTCTGGAAACACCATATATTTT
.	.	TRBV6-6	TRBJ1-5	CASSYGSGVQPQHF	TGTGCCAGCAGTTACGGGTCAGGGGTTCAGCCCCAGCATTTT
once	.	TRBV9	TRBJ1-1	CASSPPFGNTEAFF	TGTGCCAGCAGTCCCCCGTTCGGGAACACTGAAGCTTTCTTT
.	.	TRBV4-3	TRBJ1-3	CASSPQPVLSGNTIYF	TGCGCCAGCAGCCCACAACCGGTCCTCTCTGGAAACACCATATATTTT
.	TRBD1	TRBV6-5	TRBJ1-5	CASRRDREDNQPQHF	TGTGCCAGCAGGCGGGACAGGGAGGACAATCAGCCCCAGCATTTT
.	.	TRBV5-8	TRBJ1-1	CASSWELTVSKAEAFF	TGTGCCAGCAGCTGGGAATTAACAGTCTCTAAGGCTGAAGCTTTCTTT
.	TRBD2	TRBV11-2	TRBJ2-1	CASSRGGAYNEQFF	TGTGCCAGCAGCCGCGGGGGGGCTTACAATGAGCAGTTCTTC
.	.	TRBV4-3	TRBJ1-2	CASSQVWHYGYTF	TGCGCCAGCAGCCAAGTTTGGCACTATGGCTACACCTTC
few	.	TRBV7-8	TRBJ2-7	CASSSPSGSYEQYF	TGTGCCAGCAGCTCCCCATCAGGCTCCTACGAGCAGTACTTC
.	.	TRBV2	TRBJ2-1	CASNPDGVSYNEQFF	TGTGCCAGCAACCCGGATGGGGTCTCCTACAATGAGCAGTTCTTC
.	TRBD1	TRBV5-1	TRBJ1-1	CASSPGQGPEAFF	TGCGCCAGCAGCCCGGGACAGGGGCCTGAAGCTTTCTTT
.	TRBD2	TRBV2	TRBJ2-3	CASIRLAGGYTDTQYF	TGTGCCAGCATCAGACTAGCGGGGGGTTACACAGATACGCAGTATTTT
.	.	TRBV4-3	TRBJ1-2	CASSPQPFRDSFYGYTF	TGCGCCAGCAGCCCTCAGCCCTTCCGGGACTCCTTCTATGGCTACACCTTC
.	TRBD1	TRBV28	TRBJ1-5	CASSGQDRDNQPQHF	TGTGCCAGCAGTGGGCAAGACAGGGACAATCAGCCCCAGCATTTT
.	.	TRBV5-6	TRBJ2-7	CASSFGLSYEQYF	TGTGCCAGCAGCTTCGGCCTCTCCTACGAGCAGTACTTC
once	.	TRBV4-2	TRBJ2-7	CASSQEERDSYEQYF	TGTGCCAGCAGCCAAGAGGAGAGGGACTCCTACGAGCAGTACTTC
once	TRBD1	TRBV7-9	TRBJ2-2	CASSPWTGGRTGELFF	TGTGCCAGCAGCCCCTGGACAGGGGGTCGTACCGGGGAGCTGTTTTTT
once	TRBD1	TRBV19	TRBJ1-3	CATSKAGTASGNTIYF	TGTGCCACCTCCAAGGCCGGGACAGCTTCTGGAAACACCATATATTTT
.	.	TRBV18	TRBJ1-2	CASSPIQDSGYGYTF	TGTGCCAGCTCGCCCATCCAGGACAGCGGGTATGGCTACACCTTC
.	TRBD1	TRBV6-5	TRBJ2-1	CASRLSQGAYNEQFF	TGTGCCAGCAGACTCTCACAGGGGGCGTACAATGAGCAGTTCTTC
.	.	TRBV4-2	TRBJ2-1	CASSQVGAEGPLYNEQFF	TGTGCCAGCAGCCAAGTCGGGGCGGAGGGGCCCCTCTACAATGAGCAGTTCTTC
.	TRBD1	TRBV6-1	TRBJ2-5	CASVWDRGRETQYF	TGTGCCAGCGTCTGGGACAGGGGTAGGGAGACCCAGTACTTC
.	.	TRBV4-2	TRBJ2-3	CASSQDEARGTDTQYF	TGTGCCAGCAGCCAAGACGAGGCTAGGGGCACAGATACGCAGTATTTT
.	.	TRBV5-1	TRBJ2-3	CASSFAPDWDTQYF	TGCGCCAGCAGCTTCGCCCCGGACTGGGATACGCAGTATTTT
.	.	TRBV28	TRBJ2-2	CASRGQNTGELFF	TGTGCCAGCAGAGGCCAGAACACCGGGGAGCTGTTTTTT
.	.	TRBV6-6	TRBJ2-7	CASSYSAGLTYEQYF	TGTGCCAGCAGTTACTCAGCAGGGCTGACCTACGAGCAGTACTTC
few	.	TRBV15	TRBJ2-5	CATSRGPVMYQETQYF	TGTGCCACCAGCAGAGGTCCAGTAATGTACCAAGAGACCCAGTACTTC
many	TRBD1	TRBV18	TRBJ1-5	CASSPGQGAPQPQHF	TGTGCCAGCTCACCGGGACAGGGGGCGCCTCAGCCCCAGCATTTT
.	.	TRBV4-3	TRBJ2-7	CASSQDRSGPYSYEQYF	TGCGCCAGCAGCCAAGATCGGTCGGGGCCTTACTCCTACGAGCAGTACTTC
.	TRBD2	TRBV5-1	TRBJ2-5	CASSLAVSGGPSRTQYF	TGCGCCAGCAGCTTGGCCGTTAGCGGGGGGCCCAGTCGGACCCAGTACTTC
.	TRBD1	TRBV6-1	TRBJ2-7	CASSEFGQVSSYEQYF	TGTGCCAGCAGTGAATTCGGACAGGTGAGCTCCTACGAGCAGTACTTC
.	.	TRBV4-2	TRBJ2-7	CASSQDLAGYSYEQYF	TGTGCCAGCAGCCAAGATCTCGCAGGCTACTCCTACGAGCAGTACTTC
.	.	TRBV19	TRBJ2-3	CASSPPGTDTQYF	TGTGCCAGCTCCCCCCCAGGGACAGATACGCAGTATTTT
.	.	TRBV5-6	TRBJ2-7	CASSLEGNGYEQYF	TGTGCCAGCAGCTTGGAGGGCAACGGCTACGAGCAGTACTTC